Shown below are 19 T cell receptor beta chains from a single sample sequenced in a study of blood T cell repertoires in COVID-19. Some clones are missing from TCRdb's copy, which holds only in-frame ones; the method was immunoSEQ multiplex PCR. The table lists around 100,000 clones, roughly 84% of them singletons. Sample: peripheral blood. Receptors originate from a human donor in a cohort sampled during active or convalescent COVID-19.

This rearrangement joins TRBV5-6 to TRBJ1-2; D unclear. V lost 2 bases and J 2 bases, leaving 13 bases between the germline ends. Looked up from germline, CDR1 is SGHDT and CDR2 is YYEEEE. CDR3 length: 15 amino acids. CDR3 coding DNA: TGTGCCAGCAGCTTCCGGGGAACAGACAACTATGGCTACACCTTC. Its translation: CASSFRGTDNYGYTF.

This chain connects TRBV10-3 to TRBJ2-7, with D perhaps TRBD1 (6 bases). The length of the CDR3 is 14 residues. Germline CDR1 and CDR2: ENHRY and SYGVKD. Trimming pared 7 bases from V and 0 bases from J, leaving 13 bases between. The CDR3 nucleotides read TGTGCCATCACCCGGGACACGCACTCCTACGAGCAGTACTTC. Amino acids: CAITRDTHSYEQYF.

The rearrangement uses TRBV15 and TRBJ2-1; D is unclear. V was trimmed by 1 base and J by 7 bases, leaving 5 bases between them. Per the germline V gene, CDR1 is LNHNV and CDR2 is YYDKDF (reference sequence). The CDR3 length is 12 residues. In DNA form, the CDR3 reads TGTGCCACCAGCAGAGGTTCGAATGAGCAGTTCTTC. It codes for CATSRGSNEQFF.

This clone was detected once. The V and J genes are TRBV19 and TRBJ2-3; 9 bases are a match to TRBD1. This CDR3 has 14 amino acids. Germline trimming cut 6 bases from V and 3 bases from J; bases unmatched to any gene: 4. CDR1 is LNHDA and CDR2 is SQIVND in the germline V gene (reference sequence). The CDR3 coding sequence is TGTGCCAGTAGGGGGACAGGGAGAACAGATACGCAGTATTTT. It encodes CASRGTGRTDTQYF.

This clone showed up just once. The chain carries TRBV3-1 (or the pseudogene TRBV3-2) and TRBJ2-3; 11 nucleotides agree with TRBD2. The CDR3 runs to 16 residues. Germline V gene data show CDR1 as LGHDT and CDR2 as YNNKEL (reference sequence). Trimming removed 0 bases from V and 7 bases from J; junction bases left unmatched: 6. CDR3 sequence reads: CASSQDLAGGGYTQYF. The CDR3 coding sequence is TGTGCCAGCAGCCAAGACCTAGCGGGGGGTGGGTATACGCAGTATTTT.

The CDR3 reads CASSTLGGGHPHEQYF. The CDR3 DNA sequence: TGTGCCAGCAGCACCCTCGGGGGTGGACATCCTCACGAGCAGTACTTC. The genes are TRBV11-2 and TRBJ2-7; maybe TRBD2 (6 bases). CDR3 length equals 16 residues. The germline gives CDR1 SGHAT, CDR2 FQNNGV. The V and J ends lost 5 bases and 5 bases respectively, with 22 bases between them.

This rearrangement joins TRBV2 to TRBJ1-1; 7 positions match TRBD1. The germline V gene has CDR1 SNHLY and CDR2 FYNNEI. This CDR3 is built from 11 residues. The V gene end was trimmed by 9 bases and the J gene end by 4 bases; junction bases not matched to a gene: 2. CDR3 amino acids: CARAGGTEAFF. CDR3 nucleotide sequence: TGTGCCAGGGCAGGGGGCACTGAAGCTTTCTTT.

CDR3 sequence: CASSLREDGRAFF. CDR3 bases: TGTGCCAGCAGCTTAAGGGAGGACGGTAGGGCTTTCTTT. The chain uses TRBV7-8 and TRBJ1-1; D remains ambiguous. Trimming pared 2 bases from V and 11 bases from J, leaving 15 bases between. The V gene's germline CDR1 is SGHVS and CDR2 FQNEAQ. The CDR3 totals 13 residues.

The rearrangement links TRBV6-2 or TRBV6-3 to TRBJ2-5, with TRBD1 matching over 10 bases. The CDR3 loop spans 17 amino acids. The trim removed 2 bases at V and 0 bases at J, leaving 6 bases unmatched. Per germline, CDR1 MNHEY and CDR2 SVGEGT. Here the CDR3 reads CASSYRQGAPNQETQYF. The CDR3 nucleotides read TGTGCCAGCAGTTACCGACAGGGGGCGCCAAACCAAGAGACCCAGTACTTC.

For the CDR3, the DNA is TGCGCCAGCACTGCGGGTAACGTGGGTGAAAAACTGTTTTTT. Translating it yields CASTAGNVGEKLFF. V is TRBV5-1 and J is TRBJ1-4; D is unclear. The V end lost 6 bases, the J end lost 7 bases, and 16 bases lay between the germline ends. The CDR3 is 14 residues long. Germline lookup yields CDR1 SGHRS and CDR2 YFSETQ.

The chain is built from TRBV7-2 and TRBJ1-1; possibly TRBD1 for D (5 bases). The germline V and J ends were trimmed by 4 bases and 7 bases, with 16 bases remaining between them. CDR1 is SGHTA, CDR2 FQGNSA, per germline. This CDR3 comprises 14 residues. As DNA, the CDR3 is TGTGCCAGCAGCTCCGGCGGGGGACCCCGTGAAGCTTTCTTT. It encodes CASSSGGGPREAFF. The variable domain in full, completed from reference TRBV7-2 and TRBJ1-1, reads GAGVSQSPSNKVTEKGKDVELRCDPISGHTALYWYRQSLGQGLEFLIYFQGNSAPDKSGLPSDRFSAERTGGSVSTLTIQRTQQEDSAVYLCASSSGGGPREAFFGQGTRLTVV.

J is TRBJ2-3 and V is TRBV11-2; 7 bases map to TRBD1. Germline V gene data show CDR1 as SGHAT and CDR2 as FQNNGV. CDR3 length equals 15 residues. The junction had 4 bases not matched to a gene; V was cut back by 0 bases and J by 4 bases. This CDR3 is CASSLEPGGADTQYF. The CDR3 nucleotides read TGTGCCAGCAGCTTAGAGCCAGGGGGAGCAGATACGCAGTATTTT.

The sample holds a few counts of this clone. CDR3 amino acids: CATTGAGAGNNEQFF. DNA for the CDR3: TGTGCCACCACCGGAGCGGGGGCAGGTAACAATGAGCAGTTCTTC. The chain is built from TRBV24-1 and TRBJ2-1; 8 bases are a match to TRBD2. The CDR3 is made up of 15 amino acids. The germline CDR1 and CDR2 sequences are KGHDR and SFDVKD. V gave up 8 bases and J gave up 5 bases; unmatched junction bases: 10.

This chain joins TRBV11-3 and TRBJ1-1, with D maybe TRBD1 (5 bases). The V end was cut by 0 bases, the J end by 11 bases, with 10 bases between. The CDR3 is 12 amino acids. Germline V gene data show CDR1 as SGHNT and CDR2 as YENEEA. CDR3 region: CASSLDADNAFF. The CDR3 DNA reads as TGTGCCAGCAGCTTAGATGCGGACAACGCTTTCTTT.

The chain is built from TRBV4-3 and TRBJ2-3; D ambiguous. Trimming pared 3 bases from V and 6 bases from J, leaving 22 bases between. Looked up from germline, CDR1 is LGHNA and CDR2 is YSLEER. This CDR3 region has 17 residues. The CDR3, as DNA: TGCGCCAGCAGCCACCCCAAGGCTGCAGCCGTCGGGGATACGCAGTATTTT. Protein sequence: CASSHPKAAAVGDTQYF.

This chain joins TRBV5-1 and TRBJ1-2; D not certain. Germline assignment: CDR1 SGHRS and CDR2 YFSETQ. Trimming removed 0 bases at V and 6 bases at J, with 6 bases between. This CDR3 has 12 residues. The CDR3 sequence is CASSLGGNGYTF. The CDR3 region has the DNA TGCGCCAGCAGCTTGGGAGGGAATGGCTACACCTTC.

The chain combines TRBV2 with TRBJ1-5; D unclear. Trimming shortened V by 8 bases and J by 4 bases, and 6 bases separated the two germline ends. This CDR3 has 11 residues. The germline V gene encodes CDR1 SNHLY and CDR2 FYNNEI. The CDR3 nucleotides are TGTGCCAGCGGCTCAAATCAGCCCCAGCATTTT. This encodes CASGSNQPQHF.

V is TRBV11-2 and J is TRBJ2-2; D remains unclear. V was cut by 5 bases and J by 6 bases, with 10 bases left in between. CDR1 is SGHAT, CDR2 FQNNGV, per germline. CDR3 length: 13 amino acids. The CDR3, as DNA: TGTGCCAGCAGCCAGGTACCGTCCGGGGAGCTGTTTTTT. This gives the protein CASSQVPSGELFF.

The chain carries TRBV29-1 and TRBJ1-1, with TRBD1 as a possible D gene (6 bases). The CDR3 totals 11 residues. CDR1 and CDR2 from the germline V gene are SQVTM and ANQGSEA. The V end lost 3 bases, the J end lost 8 bases, and 10 bases lay between the germline ends. This CDR3 reads CSVDLTGEAFF. CDR3 in DNA: TGCAGCGTTGACCTGACAGGAGAAGCTTTCTTT.